These T cell receptor beta chains were read from a single sample in a study of T-cell reconstitution after alpha-beta-depleted transplantation in children. TCRdb processed the PCR reads anew with MiXCR; each CDR3 protein has one entry. The sample holds about 540,000 distinct CDR3 sequences; roughly 18% are singletons and the top ten take around 3.3%. The sample here was PBMCs from the stem cell graft donor, taken from the stem cell graft. These receptor sequences come from a human donor who donated a stem cell graft to a child with acute lymphoblastic leukemia. CDR3s include the opening cysteine and the closing phenylalanine or tryptophan. D genes are given only for firm matches. Expanded clones are given a class, and other clones once, few, many or no size at all.

d_gene,v_gene,j_gene,abundance,CDR3nt,CDR3aa
NA,TRBV20-1,TRBJ2-1,NA,TGCAGTGCTTCCTCCGGGACCCAGAGCTCCTACAATGAGCAGTTCTTC,CSASSGTQSSYNEQFF
TRBD1,TRBV29-1,TRBJ1-1,NA,TGCAGCGTTGTTGACAGGGACTTTGCTGAAGCTTTCTTT,CSVVDRDFAEAFF
NA,TRBV29-1,TRBJ1-1,many,TGCAGCGCCCGGACGGTGAACACTGAAGCTTTCTTT,CSARTVNTEAFF
NA,TRBV5-1,TRBJ2-7,few,TGCGCCAGCAGCGAGGGGACAAACGAGCAGTACTTC,CASSEGTNEQYF
NA,TRBV7-2,TRBJ2-3,few,TGTGCCAGCAGCCGGAATAGCTGGAGAGCAGATACGCAGTATTTT,CASSRNSWRADTQYF
NA,TRBV24-1,TRBJ2-1,NA,TGTGCCACCAGGGCTGGGAGATTAAGTGAGCAGTTCTTC,CATRAGRLSEQFF
NA,TRBV5-1,TRBJ2-2,NA,TGCGCCAGCAGCTTAGCCGGGACCCTGAGGACCGGGGAGCAGTTTTTT,CASSLAGTLRTGEQFF
TRBD1,TRBV7-9,TRBJ1-4,few,TGTGCCAGCAGCGTAGGACAGGGGAACGGTGAAAAACTGTTTTTT,CASSVGQGNGEKLFF
NA,TRBV27,TRBJ2-3,few,TGTGCCAGCAGTACACCTACTAGCACAGATACGCAGTATTTT,CASSTPTSTDTQYF
TRBD1,TRBV7-9,TRBJ2-7,few,TGTGCCAGCAGCTTAGGGCAGGGGGCCTTCTACGAGCAGTACTTC,CASSLGQGAFYEQYF
NA,TRBV18,TRBJ1-6,NA,TGTGCCAGCTCACTTCGGGCAGATTCACCCCTCCACTTT,CASSLRADSPLHF
TRBD2,TRBV5-1,TRBJ2-1,many,TGCGCCAGCAGCTTGGGGACTAGCAGAGAGCAGTTCTTC,CASSLGTSREQFF
TRBD1,TRBV20-1,TRBJ1-2,few,TGCAGTGCTAGGTTCACAGGGGATCTTTATGGCTACACCTTC,CSARFTGDLYGYTF
NA,TRBV5-5,TRBJ1-2,few,TGTGCCAGCAGTGACAGTTCGGACTATGGCTACACCTTC,CASSDSSDYGYTF
TRBD1,TRBV12-3/TRBV12-4,TRBJ1-1,few,TGTGCCAGCAGTTCGACAGGGAACTCTGAAGCTTTCTTT,CASSSTGNSEAFF
NA,TRBV15,TRBJ1-1,few,TGTGCCACCAGCAGAGGGAACAGAAGGGGCACTGAAGCTTTCTTT,CATSRGNRRGTEAFF
TRBD2,TRBV4-1,TRBJ2-1,NA,TGCGCCAGCAGCCAAGGGGTTCTAGCGGGAGGCTACAATGAGCAGTTCTTC,CASSQGVLAGGYNEQFF
NA,TRBV20-1,TRBJ1-5,few,TGCAGTGCTAGCAAAGGGACACCTGCTTATAGCAATCAGCCCCAGCATTTT,CSASKGTPAYSNQPQHF
TRBD2,TRBV7-9,TRBJ2-2,NA,TGTGCCAGCAGCCTAAAAGCGGGAGCGCACACCGGGGAGCTGTTTTTT,CASSLKAGAHTGELFF
NA,TRBV20-1,TRBJ1-6,many,TGCAGTGCTAGTTTGGGAAGGGAAAATTCACCCCTCCACTTT,CSASLGRENSPLHF
NA,TRBV6-2/TRBV6-3,TRBJ2-3,few,TGTGCCAGCAGTTCGGCGCCAGATACGCAGTATTTT,CASSSAPDTQYF
NA,TRBV21-1,TRBJ2-1,NA,TGTGCCAGTCCAATCCGGGACAGGGGCTACAATGAGCAGTTCTTC,CASPIRDRGYNEQFF
TRBD1,TRBV7-3,TRBJ2-3,few,TGTGCCAGCAGCCCGACAGGGGCAGCTACAGATACGCAGTATTTT,CASSPTGAATDTQYF
NA,TRBV4-1,TRBJ1-1,NA,TGCGCCAGCAGAAGTATCGTCCGGGGGCCCACTGAAGCTTTCTTT,CASRSIVRGPTEAFF
TRBD2,TRBV2,TRBJ2-7,NA,TGTGCCAGCAGTGAAAGCGGATGGGCTAGCGGGTCCTACGAGCAGTACTTC,CASSESGWASGSYEQYF
NA,TRBV2,TRBJ2-1,NA,TGTGCCAGCAGTGAAGCCCCCGGGCCTTGGTTCTTC,CASSEAPGPWFF
TRBD2,TRBV5-1,TRBJ2-7,NA,TGCGCCAGCAGTCGTGATGGACTAGCCTACGAGCAGTACTTC,CASSRDGLAYEQYF
NA,TRBV6-5,TRBJ2-3,NA,TGTGCCAGCAGTTACTCATCGGGCACAGATACGCAGTATTTT,CASSYSSGTDTQYF
NA,TRBV5-1,TRBJ2-3,NA,TGCGCCAGCAGCTTGCAGGGAGCCCACGATACGCAGTATTTT,CASSLQGAHDTQYF
NA,TRBV27,TRBJ2-7,few,TGTGCCAGCAGTTCCAACTGGGGGGAGCAGTACTTC,CASSSNWGEQYF
NA,TRBV30,TRBJ2-7,NA,TGTGCCTGGAGTGTACGGCTGGGAATTTACGAGCAGTACTTC,CAWSVRLGIYEQYF
NA,TRBV10-3,TRBJ1-2,NA,TGTGCCATCAGTGCAGGGCCGGTTTATGGCTACACCTTC,CAISAGPVYGYTF
NA,TRBV18,TRBJ2-7,few,TGTGCCAGCTCACCGGGGGCAGGCGGCTACTACGAGCAGTACTTC,CASSPGAGGYYEQYF
NA,TRBV5-1,TRBJ1-1,many,TGTGCCAGTAGTCCAGGGTTGAACACTGAAGCTTTCTTT,CASSPGLNTEAFF
TRBD1,TRBV6-5,TRBJ2-1,few,TGTGCCAGCAGTTACTCGACAGGGCGCAATGAGCAGTTCTTC,CASSYSTGRNEQFF
TRBD1,TRBV27,TRBJ2-7,few,TGTGCCAGCACGCAGGGGGCTGGGGAGCAGTACTTC,CASTQGAGEQYF
NA,TRBV5-6,TRBJ2-7,NA,TGTGCCAGCAGCTTGGGCGGTAGCGGTCCCTACGAGCAGTACTTC,CASSLGGSGPYEQYF
NA,TRBV25-1,TRBJ2-6,few,TGTGCCAGCCGGAGCCCTGACAGGTTTGGCTCTGGGGCCAACGTCCTGACTTTC,CASRSPDRFGSGANVLTF
NA,TRBV7-2,TRBJ2-7,NA,TGTGCCAGCAGCTTAATAACCGGTTCCTACGAGCAGTACTTC,CASSLITGSYEQYF
TRBD2,TRBV9,TRBJ2-7,NA,TGTGCCAGCAGCGCATCGGGAGGGCTCTACGAGCAGTACTTC,CASSASGGLYEQYF
NA,TRBV2,TRBJ1-2,NA,TGTGCCAGCAGTGAAGTACAGGGTAACTATGGCTACACCTTC,CASSEVQGNYGYTF
NA,TRBV24-1,TRBJ2-3,few,TGTGCCACCAGAGACCTCACAGATACGCAGTATTTT,CATRDLTDTQYF
NA,TRBV7-9,TRBJ2-5,NA,TGTGCCAGCACCCCGGGTGGGGAGACCCAGTACTTC,CASTPGGETQYF
NA,TRBV5-1,TRBJ2-7,NA,TGCGCCAGCAGCTTGGACCGTACCACTACCTACGAGCAGTACTTC,CASSLDRTTTYEQYF
NA,TRBV12-3/TRBV12-4,TRBJ1-3,NA,TGTGCCAGCAGTTATCTCCCAGCCTTAGGAAACACCATATATTTT,CASSYLPALGNTIYF
NA,TRBV5-1,TRBJ1-4,few,TGCGCCAGCAGCATCGGGAGCATTGCAACTAATGAAAAACTGTTTTTT,CASSIGSIATNEKLFF